These 30 T cell receptor beta chains share one sample of origin, sequenced in a study of T cell responses to AZD1222 COVID-19 vaccine. Using immunoSEQ multiplex PCR, the repertoire was profiled, and TCRdb retains in-frame clones only, with some absent. The sample contains around 140,000 clones, approximately 94% of which appear only once. This specimen consisted of peripheral blood, obtained on day 0 of AZD1222 vaccination. The receptor source for this set is an adult in good health.

This chain uses TRBV13 with TRBJ2-2; perhaps TRBD2 as D (5 bases). V was pared by 2 bases and J by 3 bases, with 13 bases between. The CDR3 is 16 residues long. Germline V gene lookup returns CDR1 PRHDT and CDR2 FYEKMQ (reference sequence). CDR3 in DNA: TGTGCCAGCAGCTTACTCGGACTCAGAGACACCGGGGAGCTGTTTTTT. Its translation: CASSLLGLRDTGELFF.

This sequence joins TRBV30 and TRBJ2-7; the match to TRBD1 covers 7 bases. Germline V gene data show CDR1 as GTSNPN and CDR2 as SVGIG (reference sequence). Trimming removed 5 bases from V and 6 bases from J; junction bases left unmatched: 7. The CDR3 has 12 amino acids. CDR3 nucleotide sequence: TGTGCCTGGGACGAAGACAGGGCCGAGCAGTACTTC. It translates to CAWDEDRAEQYF.

This clone has a handful of counts. The genes are TRBV21-1 and TRBJ1-2; the D segment call TRBD1 is taken from the table without a DNA check. TRBV21-1 is a pseudogene locus. CDR3 length: 18 amino acids. The CDR3 is CASSKATPGTGGGGGYTF. In nucleotides, the CDR3 is TGTGCCAGCAGCAAAGCCACCCCCGGGACAGGGGGCGGCGGCGGCTACACCTTC.

The V call is TRBV27, the J call TRBJ2-7, with 10 bases lining up with TRBD2. Trimming took 5 bases from V and 3 from J; bases not matched to a gene: 4. The CDR3 totals 14 residues. The germline V gene encodes CDR1 MNHEY and CDR2 SMNVEV (reference sequence). CDR3 in amino acids: CASSRSGGLYEQYF. The DNA of the CDR3 is TGTGCCAGCAGTCGTAGCGGGGGGCTCTACGAGCAGTACTTC.

This clone showed up just once. This chain joins TRBV29-1 and TRBJ1-1, with D hard to call. The CDR3 has 13 amino acids. Trimming removed 4 bases at V and 0 bases at J, with 9 bases between. The V gene's germline CDR1 is SQVTM and CDR2 ANQGSEA. The CDR3 loop is CSVVQLMNTEAFF. The CDR3, as DNA: TGCAGCGTTGTACAGCTCATGAACACTGAAGCTTTCTTT.

The chain couples TRBV28 to TRBJ2-7; D gene uncertain. The CDR3 extends over 11 amino acids. V was clipped by 5 bases and J by 1 base, with 3 bases between them. Germline CDR1 MDHEN, CDR2 SYDVKM. The CDR3 DNA sequence: TGTGCCAGCAGTCATTCCTACGAGCAGTACTTC. This translates into CASSHSYEQYF.

This clone was recorded only once. The CDR3 is CASSPGGSDTQYF. The CDR3 DNA reads TGTGCCAGCAGTCCGGGGGGGTCAGATACGCAGTATTTT. This chain joins TRBV6-2 or TRBV6-3 and TRBJ2-3; 8 positions match TRBD2. There are 13 residues in the CDR3. CDR1 and CDR2 from the germline V gene are MNHEY and SVGEGT. V gave up 5 bases and J gave up 4 bases; unmatched junction bases: 2.

This chain links TRBV6-5 with TRBJ1-1; D might be TRBD1 (6 bases). Germline V CDR1 and CDR2: MNHEY, SVGAGI. The length of the CDR3 is 12 residues. V gave up 6 bases and J gave up 5 bases, with 10 bases separating them. The CDR3 spells CASSPGVTEAFF. CDR3 nucleotide sequence: TGTGCCAGCAGCCCAGGGGTAACTGAAGCTTTCTTT.

The table lists this clone with a count of one. The chain combines TRBV19 with TRBJ1-6; tentative D call: TRBD1 (5 bases). The CDR3 runs 20 residues. From germline, CDR1 is LNHDA and CDR2 SQIVND (reference sequence). The V and J ends lost 2 bases and 10 bases respectively, with 30 bases between them. The CDR3 DNA reads TGTGCCAGTAGTATACGGGACTTCGTTTGGGGAACTGACCTCCTCTCACCCCTCCACTTT. Its translation is CASSIRDFVWGTDLLSPLHF.

This clone came up once. The chain has TRBV6-5 and TRBJ2-4; tentatively, D is TRBD1 or TRBD2 (7 bases each). The CDR3 has 13 residues. Germline lookup yields CDR1 MNHEY and CDR2 SVGAGI. Trimming pared 7 bases from V and 3 bases from J, leaving 10 bases between. As DNA, the CDR3 is TGTGCCAGCAAGCGGGACAGCAAAAACATTCAGTACTTC. Protein product: CASKRDSKNIQYF.

The rearrangement uses TRBV5-1 and TRBJ2-2; D may correspond to TRBD1 or TRBD2 (5 bases each). V dropped 4 bases and J dropped 5 bases, with 12 bases sitting between them. CDR1 SGHRS and CDR2 YFSETQ come from the germline V gene. The CDR3 covers 14 residues. CDR3 in amino acids: CASSPGTVTGELFF. The DNA of the CDR3 is TGCGCCAGCAGCCCGGGGACGGTAACCGGGGAGCTGTTTTTT.

This rearrangement joins TRBV2 to TRBJ2-7, with D possibly being TRBD1 (5 bases). The CDR3 sequence is 17 residues long. V was cut by 2 bases and J by 2 bases, with 19 bases left in between. Germline CDR1 and CDR2: SNHLY and FYNNEI. The CDR3 loop is CASSEIQLLGRPYEQYF. CDR3 sequence (DNA): TGTGCCAGCAGTGAAATTCAATTACTGGGGCGCCCCTACGAGCAGTACTTC.

CDR3 amino acids: CAISDIAGEETQYF. The CDR3 region has the DNA TGTGCCATCAGTGACATAGCGGGGGAAGAGACCCAGTACTTC. This chain uses TRBV10-3 with TRBJ2-5, with 9 nucleotides matching TRBD2. Germline V gives CDR1 ENHRY, CDR2 SYGVKD. The CDR3 consists of 14 residues. Germline trimming cut 3 bases from V and 3 bases from J; bases unmatched to any gene: 2.

The chain couples TRBV25-1 to TRBJ1-1, with 7 bases aligning to TRBD1. The CDR3 runs 12 residues. Trimming cost V 8 bases and J 6 bases; bases outside gene matches: 6. Germline assignment: CDR1 MGHDK and CDR2 SYGVNS. The CDR3 coding sequence is TGTGCCAGCCAGCATACAGGGGCTGAAGCTTTCTTT. Residues: CASQHTGAEAFF.

J is TRBJ1-2 and V is TRBV6-1; the D gene is possibly TRBD1 (5 bases). The CDR3 spans 15 residues. From germline, CDR1 is MNHNS and CDR2 SASEGT. V was pared by 0 bases and J by 1 base, with 9 bases between. The CDR3 spells CASSEALQGNYGYTF. The CDR3 region has the DNA TGTGCCAGCAGTGAAGCGCTCCAGGGTAACTATGGCTACACCTTC.

This clone was observed a single time. The chain carries TRBV25-1 and TRBJ1-2, with a tentative D call TRBD1 (5 bases). The V end was cut by 2 bases, the J end by 6 bases, with 10 bases between. Per the germline V gene, CDR1 is MGHDK and CDR2 is SYGVNS. There are 13 residues in the CDR3. The CDR3 spells CASSEGWGHGYTF. The CDR3 DNA reads as TGTGCCAGCAGTGAAGGCTGGGGCCATGGCTACACCTTC.

The chain links TRBV2 to TRBJ1-1; D not resolved. This CDR3 spans 11 amino acids. V shed 8 bases and J shed 1 base, with 5 bases lying between them. Germline V gene lookup returns CDR1 SNHLY and CDR2 FYNNEI. In nucleotides, the CDR3 is TGTGCCAGCCTACAGAACACTGAAGCTTTCTTT. Residues: CASLQNTEAFF.

The gene calls are TRBV30 and TRBJ1-5; TRBD1 might be the D (5 bases). The V gene lost 0 bases and the J gene lost 4 bases, with 16 bases spanning the gap. This CDR3 comprises 16 residues. In germline, CDR1 is GTSNPN, CDR2 SVGIG (reference sequence). DNA of the CDR3: TGTGCCTGGAGTGTACCGGGAAGGGGTGGTAATCAGCCCCAGCATTTT. Translating gives CAWSVPGRGGNQPQHF.

The chain couples TRBV6-5 to TRBJ1-2; D call uncertain. The CDR3 has 13 residues. Germline-derived CDR1 and CDR2 are MNHEY and SVGAGI. V was clipped by 5 bases and J by 4 bases, with 11 bases between them. CDR3 protein: CASSQVSGYGYTF. The CDR3 nucleotides read TGTGCCAGCAGTCAGGTATCCGGCTATGGCTACACCTTC.

The chain uses TRBV7-6 and TRBJ1-2; tentative D call: TRBD1 (6 bases). The germline gives CDR1 SGHVS, CDR2 FNYEAQ. This CDR3 comprises 13 residues. Trimming pared 5 bases from V and 11 bases from J, leaving 18 bases between. CDR3 sequence: CASSPLRTARYTF. CDR3 nucleotide sequence: TGTGCCAGCAGCCCCCTCCGGACAGCTCGGTACACCTTC.

This sequence joins TRBV7-2 and TRBJ1-6; D not resolved. The CDR3 runs 12 residues. Per germline, CDR1 SGHTA and CDR2 FQGNSA. V shed 9 bases and J shed 6 bases, with 9 bases lying between them. The CDR3 is CASAQLNSPLHF. CDR3 in DNA: TGTGCCAGTGCCCAGCTTAATTCACCCCTCCACTTT.

The genes are TRBV4-1 and TRBJ1-1, with 7 positions matching TRBD1. The CDR3 spans 15 residues. Germline loops: CDR1 MGHRA, CDR2 YSYEKL. The trim removed 2 bases at V and 11 bases at J, leaving 14 bases unmatched. The CDR3 sequence: CASSQSSGPKQGAFF. Written as DNA, the CDR3 is TGCGCCAGCAGCCAAAGCAGTGGACCCAAACAGGGGGCTTTCTTT.

V usage is TRBV7-9 and J usage is TRBJ1-1, with a possible D match to TRBD1 (5 bases). The CDR3 has 13 residues. Trimming cost V 6 bases and J 0 bases, with 8 bases left between them. The V gene's germline CDR1 is SEHNR and CDR2 FQNEAQ (reference sequence). The CDR3 bases are TGTGCCAGCAGATGGGGCTTGAACACTGAAGCTTTCTTT. Translation gives CASRWGLNTEAFF.

This chain uses TRBV19 with TRBJ1-4, with 7 bases that match TRBD1. Germline V gene lookup returns CDR1 LNHDA and CDR2 SQIVND (reference sequence). V lost 4 bases, J lost 4 bases, and 12 bases stayed unmatched. The CDR3 has 17 residues. CDR3 sequence (DNA): TGTGCCAGTAGTACAGGACAGGCGAGGGGATTTAATGAAAAACTGTTTTTT. It translates to CASSTGQARGFNEKLFF.

V is TRBV2 and J is TRBJ2-4, with TRBD1 matching 7 bases. Germline V gene lookup returns CDR1 SNHLY and CDR2 FYNNEI. Losses at the gene ends were 6 bases for V and 0 bases for J; bases not matched to a gene: 2. The length of the CDR3 is 14 residues. CDR3 sequence (DNA): TGTGCCAGCAGAGACAGGGAAGCCAAAAACATTCAGTACTTC. Its translation is CASRDREAKNIQYF.

In nucleotides, the CDR3 is TGTGCCAGCAGTTACTCCCGGGGCTACGAGCAGTACTTC. Amino acid sequence: CASSYSRGYEQYF. V is TRBV6-5 and J is TRBJ2-7; the D gene is possibly TRBD2 (5 bases). Per germline, CDR1 MNHEY and CDR2 SVGAGI. The CDR3 runs 13 residues. V was clipped by 0 bases and J by 3 bases, with 6 bases between them.

This sequence joins TRBV19 and TRBJ2-1; a possible D gene is TRBD2 (7 bases). The CDR3 consists of 14 residues. CDR1 LNHDA and CDR2 SQIVND come from the germline V gene (reference sequence). V lost 10 bases, J lost 9 bases, and 22 bases lay in between. The CDR3 sequence: CATSKGGEMAEQFF. The CDR3 bases are TGTGCCACCTCTAAGGGGGGGGAGATGGCTGAGCAGTTCTTC.

This chain connects TRBV27 to TRBJ1-2, with D possibly matching TRBD1 (5 bases). The CDR3 spans 14 residues. The V gene's germline CDR1 is MNHEY and CDR2 SMNVEV (reference sequence). Trimming pared 6 bases from V and 3 bases from J, leaving 14 bases between. The CDR3 nucleotides are TGTGCCAGCAGCGAAACAGGTCGTCACTATGGCTACACCTTC. Protein sequence: CASSETGRHYGYTF.

The genes are TRBV2 and TRBJ1-2; no definite D call. From germline, CDR1 is SNHLY and CDR2 FYNNEI. The CDR3 contains 14 residues. Deletions cut 4 bases from V and 0 bases from J, with 9 bases between. The CDR3 protein is CASSAGTSNYGYTF. The CDR3, as DNA: TGTGCCAGCAGTGCCGGCACCTCTAACTATGGCTACACCTTC.

V gene TRBV27 combines with J gene TRBJ1-1; unclear D gene. Per germline, CDR1 MNHEY and CDR2 SMNVEV (reference sequence). The CDR3 is made up of 14 amino acids. The germline V and J ends were trimmed by 7 bases and 1 base, with 13 bases remaining between them. In DNA form, the CDR3 reads TGTGCCAGCACCCCGAGCTACGCGAACACTGAAGCTTTCTTT. Translated, it gives CASTPSYANTEAFF.